This paragraph reports one TCR beta chain. What antigen it recognizes has not been identified. No much larger clone is present one base from it, and per-base qualities are unavailable. This entry comes from a study of cytomegalovirus exposure and HLA in healthy donors (dated by TCRdb to between 2016 and 2019). About the investigation overall: An earlier analysis of some 600 of the donors reported 276 Gb of sequence data and around 120 million unique TCR beta sequences obtained from roughly 180 million T cells. Across approximately 420 genotyped donors of the cohort, an average of about 240,000 unique TCR beta nucleotide sequences per donor were sequenced, and roughly 20% of those sequences were non-productive. A later analysis re-examined previously published TCR beta repertoires from more than 650 donors and added high-resolution HLA genotyping to investigate patterns of TCR occurrence. To predict cytomegalovirus infection status, the study brought together high-throughput TCR immunosequencing, statistical association of individual TCRs with disease status, and machine learning. The study was designed to test whether signatures of past pathogen exposure could be identified by cataloging public T cell receptors. To decide whether each TCR beta V gene segment behaved as functional or pseudogenic, an earlier analysis of some 600 of the donors relied on high-throughput TCR beta sequencing. About 280 gigabases of sequencing data and tens of millions of unique TCR sequences were included in an early release covering around 600 HLA-typed donors. Typing coverage varied by locus: about 620-640 donors for A, B, C, DRB1 and DQB1; roughly 500 for DQA1; more than 600 for DPA1; roughly 450 for DPB1. Several DR-DQ haplotypes were handled as single units for association and clustering because linkage in the cohort was strong. Donor age, sex, ethnicity and CMV serostatus were collected together with the repertoire data. Among the 398 genotyped donors, around 81% belonged to the genetic ancestry cluster associated with self-reported Caucasian donors. HLA typing covered class I and class II loci at four-digit resolution. Using immunosequencing, the study profiled T cell repertoires from 666 subjects and related those repertoires to cytomegalovirus serostatus. Rather than using new phenotypic data, the later analysis identified candidate immune exposures from TCR beta sequences and from how often those sequences occurred across donors. A later genetic analysis took genome-wide SNP genotypes for about 65% of the roughly 670 donors and used that subset as a discovery cohort. Besides the first cohort of roughly 660 subjects, a separate validation cohort made up of roughly 120 different subjects was used. Every repertoire in the discovery cohort had been generated on one and the same sequencing platform. Points the paper makes about the study in general: A cluster of highly shared sequence variants was judged likely to be a technical artifact of the sequencing pipeline. A later analysis reported that several top co-occurrence clusters appeared linked to parvovirus B19, influenza, CMV and Epstein-Barr virus. Only TCR beta chains were sequenced in this cohort, and the absence of alpha or paired-chain data limited detectable features. CMV serostatus was the only immune exposure information available for the cohort. In a later analysis, TCR association rates were found to vary across HLA loci, with the most associated TCRs seen for DRB1 alleles and the fewest for HLA-C alleles. Specific HLA alleles were associated with some 15,000 TCR beta sequences at a false discovery rate of 0.05 in a later analysis. Cytomegalovirus status was reported to be diagnosed by the classifier with high specificity and sensitivity in both the original and validation cohorts. A further reported finding was that TCR beta sequences accurately predicted the HLA-A and HLA-B alleles for most subjects in the first cohort. According to a later analysis, most CMV-associated TCR beta chains appeared to be HLA-restricted, and the HLA associations seemed to be driven largely by CMV exposure. A total of fewer than 200 TCR beta chains were listed by the study as associated with cytomegalovirus. Because some donors lacked HLA typing at each locus, the association tests relied only on the typed subset. In an earlier analysis of more than 450 of the donors, most TCR beta V segments were observed in productive rearrangements about 87% or about 30% of the time, broadly matching IMGT annotations. Across donors, most TCR sequences were observed very rarely, whereas some public TCRs were present in many individuals. V-gene and J-gene trimming of TCR beta chains was associated with a missense DCLRE1C variant in a later genetic analysis, and the association was replicated in an independent cohort. When HLA alleles, especially DR and DQ, strongly co-occurred, attributing TCR associations to individual alleles was difficult. According to a later genetic analysis, donors in an Asian-associated ancestry cluster had fewer N-insertions in productive TCRs than the roughly 660-donor mean. Linkage disequilibrium might explain the correlated functional status among segregating V segments, but an unknown experimental factor could not be ruled out. The authors suggested that the approach could potentially be extended to other disease states and immunological phenotypes. A few of the identified cytomegalovirus-associated TCR beta chains were confirmed in vitro to be specific for cytomegalovirus antigens. Roughly uniform sequencing depth across donors was assumed in presence/absence analyses, although this assumption may not hold. A later analysis found that HLA-associated TCR beta chains were more clonally expanded and had lower generation probabilities than equally common non-associated chains. Over 15 rarely observed V segments, including chromosome 9 orphons, were excluded from the earlier analysis of a few hundred of the donors because counts were too low.

The cohort was made up of approximately 670 healthy bone marrow donors. All cohort members were sampled while nominally healthy, although unrecorded immune exposures were likely present. The donor tested CMV seronegative, placing the donor among the 350 to 400 seronegative members of the cohort. Every donor gave a peripheral blood sample, and the peripheral blood mononuclear cells from that sample were used for TCR beta sequencing. Genomic DNA was extracted from the blood cell samples with the Qiagen DNeasy Blood Extraction Kit. Library preparation employed the immunoSEQ multiplex PCR assay. For the multiplex PCR, a mixture combining 60 forward primers for TCR Vbeta segments and 13 reverse primers for TCR Jbeta segments was used. The CDR3 region of rearranged TCR beta genes was amplified from genomic DNA by a multiplex PCR assay. On the Illumina HiSeq System, the amplified TCR beta libraries were sequenced as 87-base-pair reads. The study's own analysis went as follows. A later analysis counted approximately 76 million unique TCR beta chains across the 690 or so repertoires, and 10 million to 11 million of these chains were shared by at least two donors. To remove PCR and sequencing errors, raw reads were error-corrected and collapsed into unique sequences using a nearest-neighbor algorithm that merged closely related sequences. To assign V, D and J gene segments, CDR3 sequences were aligned to IMGT reference sequences. For a sequence to be retained, a match of at least six nucleotides was required to both a V gene segment and a J gene segment. A rearrangement was called productive if the CDR3 had no stop codons and remained in frame with V and J, and every other rearrangement was called non-productive. Following IMGT convention, CDR3 was defined as the stretch from the second conserved V-encoded cysteine to the conserved J-encoded phenylalanine. In an earlier analysis of more than 550 of the donors, sequences lacking an unambiguous match to a single V gene segment were excluded. An earlier analysis of about 590 of the donors classified V segments as functional when productive rearrangements were above 56.7% and as segregating when the standard deviation between donors was above 5%. A statistical classification framework was built to diagnose cytomegalovirus status from the catalog of TCR beta chain sequences. V and J gene assignment, in a later analysis, came from comparing TCR nucleotide sequences with IMGT/GENE-DB human TR gene sequences. Using the TCRdist pipeline, a later analysis assigned CDR3 sequences along with most-parsimonious VDJ recombination scenarios. A later analysis defined each TCR beta chain by its CDR3 amino acid sequence plus V-gene family, and excluded reads lacking a unique V-gene family. A later analysis removed several hundred highly shared, low-generation-probability nucleotide sequences to deal with suspected cross-contamination and a sequencing artifact. In a later analysis, a clonal expansion index was calculated for each public chain from normalized within-repertoire ranks of inferred template counts. Generation probabilities in a later analysis came from a VDJ recombination model fitted to out-of-frame rearrangements, and those results were checked against IGoR. Hypergeometric tests were used in a later analysis to score TCR-TCR, TCR-HLA and TCR-CMV co-occurrence, with a repertoire-size bias correction applied to the TCR pairs. In a later analysis, false discovery rates were estimated by permuting HLA or CMV assignments 20 times. In a later analysis, co-occurring TCRs were grouped using DBSCAN, and TCRdist sequence similarity was added for clustering within HLA-allele-positive subsets. Co-occurrence clustering excluded repertoires with fewer than 30,000 or more than 120,000 public chains, plus five with anomalous nucleotide sharing. TCRdb stores this immuneACCESS table with in-frame sequences only. Part of the clones is absent; in the studies checked, under half of the shortfall reflects unresolved V genes, and no reason is known for the rest. V and J calls and clone size are those listed in that table; D and trimming were worked out from the DNA. The sample profile shows about 150,000 clones; around 68% of them were found once. In total, the top ten clones hold 2.1% of the sample.

The sample consisted of PBMCs. The source of this sequence is a young man in good health and CMV-seronegative.

In nucleotide form, the sequence is TGTGCCAGTAGTTCGGTCGCAGGGGGAGGCCAGCCCCAGCATTTT. Its product reads: CASSSVAGGGQPQHF. The chain employs TRBV19 and TRBJ1-5; 7 of the junction bases match TRBD1. Trimming takes 5 bases off V and 7 bases off J; junction bases not matched to a gene: 11. From the cysteine up to the phenylalanine, the CDR3 has a length of 15 residues. Only the CDR3 DNA is retained, 45 bases long and in frame from the first base. As encoded in the germline V gene (reference sequence), CDR1 is LNHDA while CDR2 is SQIVND.